The entry below gives a single TCR beta chain sequence along with its context. The sample originates from a study of blood T cell repertoires in COVID-19. The table came from immunoSEQ multiplex PCR; TCRdb's copy has only in-frame clones and leaves some out. The repertoire has roughly 410,000 clones, approximately 87% of them found once; the top ten carry about 2.3%. The CDR3 runs 15 residues. V was pared by 4 bases and J by 2 bases, with 11 bases between. Germline CDR1 MNHEY, CDR2 SVGAGI. The chain combines TRBV6-5 with TRBJ1-4, with D perhaps TRBD1 (6 bases). This receptor was identified in a woman aged 55-69 years with COVID-19, enrolled during active disease. Sequenced material: peripheral blood. The DNA of the CDR3 is TGTGCCAGCAGTTGGGACACCTCGACTAATGAAAAACTGTTTTTT. This translates into CASSWDTSTNEKLFF.